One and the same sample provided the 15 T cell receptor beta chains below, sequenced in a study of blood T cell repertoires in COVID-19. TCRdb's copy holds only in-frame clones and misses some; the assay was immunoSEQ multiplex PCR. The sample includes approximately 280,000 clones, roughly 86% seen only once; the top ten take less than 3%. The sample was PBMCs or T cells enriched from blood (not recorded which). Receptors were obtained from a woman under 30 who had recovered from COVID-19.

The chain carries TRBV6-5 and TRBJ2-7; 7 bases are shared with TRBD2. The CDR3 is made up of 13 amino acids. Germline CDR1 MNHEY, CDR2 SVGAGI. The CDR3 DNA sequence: TGTGCTTCCACTAGCGATTACTCCTACGAGCAGTACTTC. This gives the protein CASTSDYSYEQYF.

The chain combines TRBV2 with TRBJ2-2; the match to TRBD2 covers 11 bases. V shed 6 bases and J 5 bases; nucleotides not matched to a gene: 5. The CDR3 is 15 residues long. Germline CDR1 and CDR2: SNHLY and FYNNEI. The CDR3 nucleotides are TGTGCCAGCAGAACTAGCGGGAGTCATACCGGGGAGCTGTTTTTT. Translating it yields CASRTSGSHTGELFF.

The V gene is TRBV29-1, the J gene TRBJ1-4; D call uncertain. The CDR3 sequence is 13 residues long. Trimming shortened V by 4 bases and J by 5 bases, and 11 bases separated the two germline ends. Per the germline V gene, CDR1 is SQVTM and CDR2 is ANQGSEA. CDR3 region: CSVVEEVNEKLFF. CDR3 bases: TGCAGCGTTGTCGAGGAGGTGAATGAAAAACTGTTTTTT.

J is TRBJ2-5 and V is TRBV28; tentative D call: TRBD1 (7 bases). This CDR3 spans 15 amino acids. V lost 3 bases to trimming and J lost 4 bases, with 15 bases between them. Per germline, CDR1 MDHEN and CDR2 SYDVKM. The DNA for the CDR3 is TGTGCCAGCAGTTTCCGGGCAGGGGGAGGAGAGACCCAGTACTTC. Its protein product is CASSFRAGGGETQYF.

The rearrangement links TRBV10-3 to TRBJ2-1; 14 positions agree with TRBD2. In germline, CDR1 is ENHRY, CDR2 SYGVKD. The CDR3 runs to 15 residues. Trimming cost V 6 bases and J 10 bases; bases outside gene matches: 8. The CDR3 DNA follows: TGTGCCATCAGGGGGGGGACTAGCGGGAGTGGGGAGCAGTTCTTC. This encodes CAIRGGTSGSGEQFF.

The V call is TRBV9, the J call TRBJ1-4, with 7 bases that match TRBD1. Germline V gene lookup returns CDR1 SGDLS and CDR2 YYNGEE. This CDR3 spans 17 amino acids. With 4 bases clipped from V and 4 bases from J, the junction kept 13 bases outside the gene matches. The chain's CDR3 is CASSPRRGRGYNEKLFF. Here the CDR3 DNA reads TGTGCCAGCAGCCCACGAAGGGGGCGCGGTTATAATGAAAAACTGTTTTTT. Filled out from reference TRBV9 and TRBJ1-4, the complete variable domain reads DSGVTQTPKHLITATGQRVTLRCSPRSGDLSVYWYQQSLDQGLQFLIQYYNGEERAKGNILERFSAQQFPDLHSELNLSSLELGDSALYFCASSPRRGRGYNEKLFFGSGTQLSVL.

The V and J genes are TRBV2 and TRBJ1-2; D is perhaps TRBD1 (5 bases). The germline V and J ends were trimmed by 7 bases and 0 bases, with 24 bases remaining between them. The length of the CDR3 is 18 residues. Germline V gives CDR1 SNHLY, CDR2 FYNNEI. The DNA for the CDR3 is TGTGCCAGCACCCTTAGCCGGCAGGGCGTTGAAGCTAACTATGGCTACACCTTC. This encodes CASTLSRQGVEANYGYTF.

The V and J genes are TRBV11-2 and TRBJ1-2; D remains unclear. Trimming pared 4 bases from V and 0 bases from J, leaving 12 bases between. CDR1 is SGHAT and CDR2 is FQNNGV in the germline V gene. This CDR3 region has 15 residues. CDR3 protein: CASSSFRPSNYGYTF. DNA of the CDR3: TGTGCCAGCAGCTCGTTCAGGCCCTCTAACTATGGCTACACCTTC.

DNA for the CDR3: TGTGCCACCAGCAGTCGAGTCGTAGAGAACACTGAAGCTTTCTTT. Translated: CATSSRVVENTEAFF. The chain combines TRBV15 with TRBJ1-1; D remains unclear. The V end lost 3 bases, the J end lost 1 base, and 12 bases lay between the germline ends. Germline V CDR1 and CDR2: LNHNV, YYDKDF (reference sequence). This CDR3 has 15 amino acids. Full variable domain (missing parts from reference TRBV15 and TRBJ1-1): DAMVIQNPRYQVTQFGKPVTLSCSQTLNHNVMYWYQQKSSQAPKLLFHYYDKDFNNEADTPDNFQSRRPNTSFCFLDIRSPGLGDTAMYLCATSSRVVENTEAFFGQGTRLTVV.

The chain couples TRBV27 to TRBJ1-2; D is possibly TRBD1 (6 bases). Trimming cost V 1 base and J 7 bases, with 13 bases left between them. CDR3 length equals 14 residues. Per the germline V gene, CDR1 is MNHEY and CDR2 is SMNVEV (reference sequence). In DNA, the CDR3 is TGTGCCAGCAGTTTATACGGGGGGCAACTTGGCTACACCTTC. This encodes CASSLYGGQLGYTF.

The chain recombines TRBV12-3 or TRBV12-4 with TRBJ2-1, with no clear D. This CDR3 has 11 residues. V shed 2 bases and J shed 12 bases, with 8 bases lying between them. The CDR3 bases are TGTGCCAGCAGTTTACGGGTAGTGCAGTTCTTC. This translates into CASSLRVVQFF.

The CDR3 spells CASSYRDRGHEQFF. DNA of the CDR3: TGTGCCAGCAGCTACCGGGACAGGGGCCATGAGCAGTTCTTC. V gene TRBV9 combines with J gene TRBJ2-1; the match to TRBD1 covers 10 bases. J lost 8 bases, V lost 4 bases, and 6 bases had no gene match. Germline V gene lookup returns CDR1 SGDLS and CDR2 YYNGEE. This CDR3 is 14 amino acids long.

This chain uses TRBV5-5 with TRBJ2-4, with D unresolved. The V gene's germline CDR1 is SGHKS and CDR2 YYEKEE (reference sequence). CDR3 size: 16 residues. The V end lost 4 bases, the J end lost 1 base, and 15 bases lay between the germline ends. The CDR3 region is CASSPWADPAKNIQYF. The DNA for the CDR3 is TGTGCCAGCAGCCCTTGGGCTGACCCTGCCAAAAACATTCAGTACTTC.

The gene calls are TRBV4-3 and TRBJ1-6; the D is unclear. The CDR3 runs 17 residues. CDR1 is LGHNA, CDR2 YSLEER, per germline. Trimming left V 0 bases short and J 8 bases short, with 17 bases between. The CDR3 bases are TGCGCCAGCAGCCAAGATCGTCCAGGCTGGGCAGATTCACCCCTCCACTTT. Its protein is CASSQDRPGWADSPLHF.

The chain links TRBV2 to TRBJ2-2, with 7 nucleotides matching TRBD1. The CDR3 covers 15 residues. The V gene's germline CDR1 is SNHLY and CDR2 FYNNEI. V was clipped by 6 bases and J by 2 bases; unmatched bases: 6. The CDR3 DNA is TGTGCCAGCAGAGACAGGGACACCAACACCGGGGAGCTGTTTTTT. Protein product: CASRDRDTNTGELFF.